This TCR beta chain was identified during a study of cytomegalovirus exposure and HLA in healthy donors. Study-wide context: The study placed approximately 78% of its 398 genotyped donors in the Caucasian-associated ancestry cluster.

V dropped 8 bases and J dropped 7; count of bases not matched to a gene: 5. Looked up from germline, CDR1 is MNHEY and CDR2 is SVGAGI. The CDR3 totals 14 residues. Notes on the study in general: Rates of TCR association differed by HLA locus in a later analysis, with DRB1 highest and HLA-C lowest. Reportedly, diagnosis of cytomegalovirus status by the classifier showed high specificity and sensitivity. Reportedly, fewer N-insertions than the approximately 650-donor mean appeared in an Asian-associated ancestry cluster in a later analysis.

Remarks on this clone: What it binds is unknown.

PCR amplification relied on 60 Vbeta primers (plus 13 Jbeta primers). The repertoire was sequenced with immunoSEQ multiplex PCR; TCRdb's copy has only in-frame clones and lacks some. The repertoire holds 110,000 to 150,000 clones, with about 76% as singletons. The specimen sequenced was PBMCs. This chain links TRBV6-5 with TRBJ2-2; 12 bases fit TRBD2. The source of this sequence is a male donor in good health and CMV-seronegative. For the CDR3, the DNA is TGTGCCAGCGCTAGCGGGGGGGCAGGCGGGGAGCTGTTTTTT. It translates to CASASGGAGGELFF.